A single sample gave rise to the 17 T cell receptor beta chains below, sequenced in a study of human versus mouse CDR3 diversity and MHC coevolution. The method was immunoSEQ multiplex PCR; TCRdb's version includes in-frame clones alone and lacks a portion of them. The profile shows approximately 81,000 clones, about 93% of them singletons. Sequenced sample: naive CD4+ T cells from blood. Subset of the sample: CD45RO-negative CD62L-positive naive CD4 T cells. The receptors derive from a person between 30 and 69 years old in good health.

This CDR3 is CASSEGLQGILKLFF. The CDR3 DNA follows: TGTGCCAGCAGTGAAGGGTTACAGGGAATTCTTAAACTGTTTTTT. The gene calls are TRBV6-1 and TRBJ1-4, with a possible D match to TRBD1 (6 bases). The germline gives CDR1 MNHNS, CDR2 SASEGT. Trimming shortened V by 1 base and J by 11 bases, and 17 bases separated the two germline ends. The CDR3 totals 15 residues.

The rearrangement links TRBV2 to TRBJ1-2; D is unclear. CDR3 length: 11 amino acids. The germline V gene encodes CDR1 SNHLY and CDR2 FYNNEI. The V end was cut by 3 bases, the J end by 7 bases, with 6 bases between. This chain's CDR3 is CASSEGSGYTF. CDR3 nucleotides: TGTGCCAGCAGTGAGGGGAGTGGCTACACCTTC.

The rearrangement links TRBV7-9 to TRBJ1-1; TRBD1 matches at 7 bases. The CDR3 is 18 residues long. V lost 2 bases and J lost 6; bases outside the gene matches: 18. CDR1 is SEHNR and CDR2 is FQNEAQ in the germline V gene (reference sequence). CDR3 in DNA: TGTGCCAGCAGCTTACGGGCAGCGTCCCGGGACAGAGGACCTGAAGCTTTCTTT. Residues: CASSLRAASRDRGPEAFF.

The rearrangement links TRBV29-1 to TRBJ2-3, with a possible D match to TRBD2 (6 bases). Germline CDR1 reads SQVTM; CDR2 reads ANQGSEA. Deletions cut 4 bases from V and 0 bases from J, with 11 bases between. This CDR3 is 14 amino acids long. The CDR3 reads CSVGRGTSTDTQYF. The DNA of the CDR3 is TGCAGCGTTGGACGGGGGACTAGCACAGATACGCAGTATTTT.

This chain links TRBV11-1 with TRBJ2-3; TRBD1 aligns across 9 bases. Germline CDR1 SGHAT, CDR2 FQDESV (reference sequence). J lost 2 bases, V lost 9 bases, and 9 bases had no gene match. The CDR3 spans 15 residues. CDR3 DNA sequence: TGTGCCAGTGAGCCGCGGGACAGGGTCACAGATACGCAGTATTTT. Translated, it gives CASEPRDRVTDTQYF.

As regards this clone: One junction end does not reproduce the germline sequence, and a read error may be involved. The chain has TRBV5-1 and TRBJ1-1; 8 bases are shared with TRBD1. This CDR3 comprises 14 residues. CDR1 and CDR2 from the germline V gene are SGHRS and YFSETQ. CDR3 in amino acids: CASSLGQGAGEAFF. CDR3 nucleotides: TGCGCCAGCAGTTTGGGGCAGGGGGCGGGTGAAGCTTTCTTT.

This clone came up once. This chain links TRBV7-3 with TRBJ2-1; weak D call: TRBD1 (8 bases). Trimming took 5 bases from V and 7 from J, leaving 15 bases between them. Germline CDR1 is SGHTA and CDR2 is FQGTGA. This CDR3 is built from 14 residues. The CDR3 loop is CASSPDRGGNEQFF. CDR3 bases: TGTGCCAGCAGCCCCGACAGGGGAGGGAATGAGCAGTTCTTC.

This rearrangement joins TRBV19 to TRBJ1-5; no reliable D call. The V gene's germline CDR1 is LNHDA and CDR2 SQIVND (reference sequence). The ends were cut back, 6 bases at V and 0 bases at J, with 18 bases in the middle. This CDR3 region has 17 residues. In DNA, the CDR3 is TGTGCCAGTAGCCCGGGGAGGGTACCGATTAGCAATCAGCCCCAGCATTTT. It codes for CASSPGRVPISNQPQHF. Supplemented by reference TRBV19 and TRBJ1-5, the full variable domain reads DGGITQSPKYLFRKEGQNVTLSCEQNLNHDAMYWYRQDPGQGLRLIYYSQIVNDFQKGDIAEGYSVSREKKESFPLTVTSAQKNPTAFYLCASSPGRVPISNQPQHFGDGTRLSIL.

This clone was seen a single time. The V and J genes are TRBV19 and TRBJ2-1, with TRBD2 matching over 8 bases. The CDR3 spans 20 residues. Germline assignment: CDR1 LNHDA and CDR2 SQIVND (reference sequence). Trimming cost V 4 bases and J 7 bases; bases outside gene matches: 24. The CDR3 spells CASSTPDRLGPSGRVNEQFF. DNA of the CDR3: TGTGCCAGTAGTACGCCCGACAGGCTCGGTCCTAGCGGGCGGGTAAATGAGCAGTTCTTC.

V and J are TRBV11-2 and TRBJ1-1; D possibly corresponds to TRBD1 (5 bases). Trimming took 5 bases from V and 0 from J, leaving 22 bases between them. CDR3 length: 18 amino acids. Germline CDR1 SGHAT, CDR2 FQNNGV. Here the CDR3 reads CASSPQTSNGALNTEAFF. DNA of the CDR3: TGTGCCAGCAGCCCCCAGACCTCGAATGGGGCCTTGAACACTGAAGCTTTCTTT.

The CDR3 region is CASTTPGTQKQFF. CDR3 in DNA: TGTGCCAGCACCACTCCCGGGACACAAAAGCAGTTCTTC. This chain links TRBV7-3 with TRBJ2-1; maybe TRBD1 (6 bases). Trimming took 7 bases from V and 11 from J, leaving 18 bases between them. This CDR3 has 13 amino acids. Germline lookup yields CDR1 SGHTA and CDR2 FQGTGA.

The rearrangement links TRBV19 to TRBJ1-1; perhaps TRBD1 as D (6 bases). Germline loops: CDR1 LNHDA, CDR2 SQIVND (reference sequence). The CDR3 sequence is 13 residues long. With 7 bases removed from V and 0 bases from J, the gap between germline ends came to 9 bases. The CDR3: CASTDRLNTEAFF. The CDR3 DNA reads as TGTGCCAGTACCGACAGGTTGAACACTGAAGCTTTCTTT.

This clone has a single count. The chain links TRBV4-3 to TRBJ2-7, with D unclear. V was cut by 0 bases and J by 1 base, with 10 bases left in between. CDR3 length: 15 amino acids. Germline CDR1 is LGHNA and CDR2 is YSLEER. The CDR3 DNA sequence: TGCGCCAGCAGCCAAGATCAAGCATATTCCTACGAGCAGTACTTC. Protein sequence: CASSQDQAYSYEQYF.

This clone was seen once. This rearrangement joins TRBV6-4 to TRBJ1-2, with 7 positions matching TRBD1. The germline V gene encodes CDR1 MRHNA and CDR2 SNTAGT. Trimming took 4 bases from V and 8 from J; bases not matched to a gene: 10. The CDR3 runs to 14 residues. CDR3 sequence reads: CASSAVEGAGGYTF. The CDR3 nucleotides are TGTGCCAGCAGTGCGGTGGAGGGGGCTGGGGGCTACACCTTC.

V is TRBV6-1 and J is TRBJ1-2, with 7 bases identical to TRBD1. With V trimmed by 5 bases and J by 3 bases, 3 bases remained unmatched. Germline V lookup: CDR1 MNHNS, CDR2 SASEGT. This CDR3 is 13 amino acids long. The CDR3 region has the DNA TGTGCCAGCAGTCAACAGGGGCACTATGGCTACACCTTC. Amino acid sequence: CASSQQGHYGYTF.

V gene TRBV9 combines with J gene TRBJ1-3, with 8 bases aligning to TRBD1. CDR3 length: 15 amino acids. The germline CDR1 and CDR2 sequences are SGDLS and YYNGEE. The V and J ends lost 3 bases and 4 bases, in that order; junction bases with no gene match: 6. This CDR3 is CASSAQGARGNTIYF. CDR3 bases: TGTGCCAGCAGCGCTCAGGGGGCCCGCGGAAACACCATATATTTT.

The rearrangement links TRBV5-1 to TRBJ2-1; 9 positions agree with TRBD2. Germline V gives CDR1 SGHRS, CDR2 YFSETQ. After removal of 0 bases from V and 6 bases from J, the junction contained 10 bases not matched to a gene. The CDR3 runs 17 residues. The CDR3 loop is CASSLGNSGRSGNEQFF. In nucleotides, the CDR3 is TGCGCCAGCAGCTTGGGAAATAGCGGGAGATCTGGCAATGAGCAGTTCTTC.